This TCR beta chain was profiled in a study of cytomegalovirus exposure and HLA in healthy donors. The primer mix had 60 Vbeta and 13 Jbeta primers. Assay used: immunoSEQ multiplex PCR; TCRdb lists only in-frame clones, some missing. The sample lists 60,000 to 90,000 clones, 55% to 80% occurring once. This clone was seen a handful of times. What it binds is unknown. Points from the study as a whole: A later analysis showed HLA-associated TCR beta chains outstripping equally common others in clonal expansion. Cytomegalovirus status, reportedly, was diagnosed with high specificity and sensitivity by the classifier.

This CDR3 is 13 amino acids long. Germline values: CDR1 GTSNPN, CDR2 SVGIG (reference sequence). The V end was cut by 6 bases, the J end by 0 bases, with 10 bases between. Sequencing was performed on PBMCs. The chain couples TRBV30 to TRBJ2-3, with D perhaps TRBD1 (6 bases). The source is a man in his forties or fifties in good health and CMV-seropositive. CDR3 bases: TGTGCCTGTACAGGGCCTAGCACAGATACGCAGTATTTT. This translates into CACTGPSTDTQYF.